The clone carrying this T cell receptor (beta chain) was detected only a few times. These data belong to a study of OX40 agonist ivuxolimab in advanced cancers. Whole-study context: Eligibility rules accepted prior anti-PD-1, anti-PD-L1 or anti-CTLA-4 therapy, and around 40% had some.

Germline V gene data show CDR1 as MGHRA and CDR2 as YSYEKL. Deletions cut 1 base from V and 0 bases from J, with 21 bases between. This CDR3 has 19 residues. Assay used: immunoSEQ multiplex PCR; TCRdb lists only in-frame clones, some missing. The table has more than 60,000 clones, about 81% seen once. Sequencing used CD4+ or CD8+ T cells sorted from blood, obtained in a trial of the OX40 agonist ivuxolimab. The V call is TRBV4-1, the J call TRBJ1-2, with D possibly TRBD1 on 5 matching bases. The TCR sequence derives from an adult with an advanced solid tumor such as melanoma, head and neck, liver or kidney cancer. The CDR3 DNA sequence: TGCGCCAGCAGCCAAGTTGCGGCTGTTGGGGCGTTAGCTAACTATGGCTACACCTTC. As protein: CASSQVAAVGALANYGYTF.